This T cell receptor (beta chain) originates from a study of cytomegalovirus exposure and HLA in healthy donors. Donors were drawn from the approximately 120-subject validation cohort, separate from the approximately 620-subject first cohort. Repertoires were generated with immunoSEQ multiplex PCR, while TCRdb's copy carries only in-frame clones and drops some. Found here are some 340,000 clones, approximately 86% of them singletons; the top ten hold about 1%. V was cut by 1 base and J by 2 bases, with 12 bases left in between. This CDR3 region has 16 residues. Germline CDR1 reads MGHDK; CDR2 reads SYGVNS.

The chain uses TRBV25-1 and TRBJ1-5, with D maybe TRBD1 (6 bases). The receptor was derived from a woman in her 30s in good health and CMV-seropositive. The material sequenced was PBMCs. The CDR3 DNA reads TGTGCCAGCAGTGAATGGGCAGGGGACGGCAATCAGCCCCAGCATTTT. Residues: CASSEWAGDGNQPQHF.